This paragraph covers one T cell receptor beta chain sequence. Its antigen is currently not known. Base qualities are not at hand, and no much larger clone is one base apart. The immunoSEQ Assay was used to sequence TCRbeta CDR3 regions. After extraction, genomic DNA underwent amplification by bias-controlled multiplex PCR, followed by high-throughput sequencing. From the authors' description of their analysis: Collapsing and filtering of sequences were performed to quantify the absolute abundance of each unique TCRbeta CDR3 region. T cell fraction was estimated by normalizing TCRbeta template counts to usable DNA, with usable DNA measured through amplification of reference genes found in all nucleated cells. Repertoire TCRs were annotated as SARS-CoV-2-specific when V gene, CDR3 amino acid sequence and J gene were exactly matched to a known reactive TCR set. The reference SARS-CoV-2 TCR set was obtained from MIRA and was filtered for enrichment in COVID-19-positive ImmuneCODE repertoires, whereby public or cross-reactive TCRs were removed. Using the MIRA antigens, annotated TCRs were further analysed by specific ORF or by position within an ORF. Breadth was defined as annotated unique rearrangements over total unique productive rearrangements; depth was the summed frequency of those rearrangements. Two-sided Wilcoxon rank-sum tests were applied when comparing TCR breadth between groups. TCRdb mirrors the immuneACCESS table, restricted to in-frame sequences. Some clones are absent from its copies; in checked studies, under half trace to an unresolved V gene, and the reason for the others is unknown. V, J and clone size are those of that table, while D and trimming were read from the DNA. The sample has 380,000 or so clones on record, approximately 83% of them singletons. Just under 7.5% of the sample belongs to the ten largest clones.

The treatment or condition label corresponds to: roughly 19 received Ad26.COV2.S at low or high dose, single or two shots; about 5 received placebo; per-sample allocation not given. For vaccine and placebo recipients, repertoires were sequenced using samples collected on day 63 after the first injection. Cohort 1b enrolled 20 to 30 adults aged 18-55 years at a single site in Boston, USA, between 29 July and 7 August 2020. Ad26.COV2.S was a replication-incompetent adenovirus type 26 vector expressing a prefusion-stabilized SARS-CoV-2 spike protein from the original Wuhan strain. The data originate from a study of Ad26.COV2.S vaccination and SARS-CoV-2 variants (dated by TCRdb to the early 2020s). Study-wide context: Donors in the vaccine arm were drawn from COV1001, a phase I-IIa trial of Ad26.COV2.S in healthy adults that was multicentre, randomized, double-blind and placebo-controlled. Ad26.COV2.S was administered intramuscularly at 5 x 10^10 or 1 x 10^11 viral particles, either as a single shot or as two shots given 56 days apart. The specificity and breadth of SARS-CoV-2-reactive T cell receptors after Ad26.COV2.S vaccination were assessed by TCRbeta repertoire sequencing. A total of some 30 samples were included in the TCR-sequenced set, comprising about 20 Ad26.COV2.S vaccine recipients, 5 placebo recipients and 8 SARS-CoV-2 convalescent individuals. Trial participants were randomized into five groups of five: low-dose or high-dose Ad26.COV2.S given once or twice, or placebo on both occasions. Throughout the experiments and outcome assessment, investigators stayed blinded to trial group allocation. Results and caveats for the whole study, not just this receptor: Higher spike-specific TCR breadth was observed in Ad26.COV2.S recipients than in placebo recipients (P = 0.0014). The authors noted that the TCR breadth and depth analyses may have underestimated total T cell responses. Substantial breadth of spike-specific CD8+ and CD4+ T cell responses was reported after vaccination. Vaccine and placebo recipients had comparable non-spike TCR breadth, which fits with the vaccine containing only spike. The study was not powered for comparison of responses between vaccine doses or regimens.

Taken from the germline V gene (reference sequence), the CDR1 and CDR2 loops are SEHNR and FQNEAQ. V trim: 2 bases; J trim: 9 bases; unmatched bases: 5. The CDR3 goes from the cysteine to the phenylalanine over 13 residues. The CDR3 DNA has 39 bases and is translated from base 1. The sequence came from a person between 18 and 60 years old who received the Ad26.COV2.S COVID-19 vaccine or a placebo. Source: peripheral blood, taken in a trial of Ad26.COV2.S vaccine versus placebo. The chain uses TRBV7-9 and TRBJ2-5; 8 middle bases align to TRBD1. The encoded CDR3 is CASSLPTGVAQYF. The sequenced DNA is TGTGCCAGCAGCTTACCGACAGGGGTTGCCCAGTACTTC.